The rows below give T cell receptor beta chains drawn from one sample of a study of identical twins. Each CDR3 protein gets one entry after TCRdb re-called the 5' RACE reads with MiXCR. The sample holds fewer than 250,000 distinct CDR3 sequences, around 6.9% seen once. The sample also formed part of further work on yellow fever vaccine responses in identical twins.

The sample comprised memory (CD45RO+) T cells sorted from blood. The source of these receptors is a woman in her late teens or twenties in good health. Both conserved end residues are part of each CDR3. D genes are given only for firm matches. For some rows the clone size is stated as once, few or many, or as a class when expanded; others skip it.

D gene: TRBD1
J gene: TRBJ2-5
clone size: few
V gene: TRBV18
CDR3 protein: CASSPGDRGLRYQETQYF
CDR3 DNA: TGTGCCAGCTCACCAGGAGACAGGGGGCTTCGGTACCAAGAGACCCAGTACTTC

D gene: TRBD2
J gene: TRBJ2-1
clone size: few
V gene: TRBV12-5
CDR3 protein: CASGLSSLLAGSYNEQFF
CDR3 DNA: TGTGCTAGTGGTTTGTCGTCTTTACTAGCGGGTTCCTACAATGAGCAGTTCTTC

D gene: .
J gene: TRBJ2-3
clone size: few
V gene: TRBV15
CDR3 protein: CATSRSRGESTDTQYF
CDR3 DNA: TGTGCCACCAGCAGAAGTAGGGGGGAGAGCACAGATACGCAGTATTTT

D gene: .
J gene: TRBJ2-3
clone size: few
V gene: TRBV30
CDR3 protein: CAWGSSTDTQYF
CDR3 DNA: TGTGCCTGGGGATCTAGCACAGATACGCAGTATTTT

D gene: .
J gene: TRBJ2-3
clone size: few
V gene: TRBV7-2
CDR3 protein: CASSFLSQDTQYF
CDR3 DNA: TGTGCCAGCAGCTTCCTCTCTCAAGATACGCAGTATTTT

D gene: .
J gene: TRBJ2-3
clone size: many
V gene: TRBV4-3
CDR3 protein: CASSQVGIGDTQYF
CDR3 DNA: TGCGCCAGCAGCCAAGTCGGGATCGGAGATACGCAGTATTTT

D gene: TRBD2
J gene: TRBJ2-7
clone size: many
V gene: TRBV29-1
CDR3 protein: CSAEGREPYEQYF
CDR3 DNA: TGCAGCGCCGAGGGGCGGGAGCCCTACGAGCAGTACTTC

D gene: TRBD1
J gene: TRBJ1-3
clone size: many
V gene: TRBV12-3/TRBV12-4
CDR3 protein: CASGQGGNTIYF
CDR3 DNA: TGTGCCAGTGGACAGGGCGGAAACACCATATATTTT

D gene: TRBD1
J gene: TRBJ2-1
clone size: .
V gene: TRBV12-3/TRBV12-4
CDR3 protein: CASSLGQGTQFF
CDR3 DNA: TGTGCCAGCAGCCTCGGACAGGGTACCCAGTTCTTC

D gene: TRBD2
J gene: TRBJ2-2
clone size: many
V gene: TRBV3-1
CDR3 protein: CASSPKSGADVNTGELFF
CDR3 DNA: TGTGCCAGCAGCCCGAAGAGCGGGGCAGATGTGAACACCGGGGAGCTGTTTTTT

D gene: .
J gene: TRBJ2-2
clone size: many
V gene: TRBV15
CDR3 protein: CATSEGFTNTGELFF
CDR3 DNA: TGTGCCACCAGCGAAGGGTTTACAAACACCGGGGAGCTGTTTTTT

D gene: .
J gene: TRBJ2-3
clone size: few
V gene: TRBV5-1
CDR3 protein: CASSFYSPTDTQYF
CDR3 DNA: TGCGCCAGCAGCTTCTATTCCCCCACAGATACGCAGTATTTT

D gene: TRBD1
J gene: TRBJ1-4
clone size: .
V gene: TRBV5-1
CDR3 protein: CASSPSGTGGEKLFF
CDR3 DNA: TGCGCCAGCAGCCCGTCCGGGACAGGGGGGGAAAAACTGTTTTTT

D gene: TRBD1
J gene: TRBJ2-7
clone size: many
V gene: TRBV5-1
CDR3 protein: CASSLQDRGLNEQYF
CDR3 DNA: TGCGCCAGCAGCTTGCAGGACAGGGGTCTCAACGAGCAGTACTTC

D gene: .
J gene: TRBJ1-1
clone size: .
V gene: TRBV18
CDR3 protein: CASSPAGPSTEAFF
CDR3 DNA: TGTGCCAGCTCACCGGCAGGGCCCAGCACTGAAGCTTTCTTT

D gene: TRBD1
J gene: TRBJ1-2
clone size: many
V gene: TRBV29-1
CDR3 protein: CSVEMGTGGKGYTF
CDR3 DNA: TGCAGCGTTGAAATGGGGACAGGGGGCAAAGGCTACACCTTC

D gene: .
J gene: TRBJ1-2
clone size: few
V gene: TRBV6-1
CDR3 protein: CASSLDKNYGYTF
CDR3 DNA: TGTGCCAGCAGCCTCGACAAGAACTATGGCTACACCTTC

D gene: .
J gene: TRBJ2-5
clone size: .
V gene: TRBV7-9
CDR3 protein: CASSLEGTQETQYF
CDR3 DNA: TGTGCCAGCAGCTTAGAGGGGACCCAAGAGACCCAGTACTTC

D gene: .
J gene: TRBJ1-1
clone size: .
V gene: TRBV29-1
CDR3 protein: CSEYPVFRAGENTEAFF
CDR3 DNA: TGCAGCGAGTACCCGGTTTTTAGGGCGGGTGAGAACACTGAAGCTTTCTTT

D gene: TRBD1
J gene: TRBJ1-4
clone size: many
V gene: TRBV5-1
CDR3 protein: CASSWTGGSEKLFF
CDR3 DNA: TGCGCCAGCAGCTGGACAGGTGGGAGTGAAAAACTGTTTTTT

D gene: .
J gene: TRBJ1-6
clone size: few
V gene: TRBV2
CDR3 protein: CASSPTRNSPLHF
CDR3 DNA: TGTGCCAGCAGCCCCACCCGGAATTCACCCCTCCACTTT

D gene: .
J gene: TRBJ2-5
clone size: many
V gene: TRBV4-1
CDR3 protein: CASSQEWDQETQYF
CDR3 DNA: TGCGCCAGCAGCCAAGAGTGGGACCAAGAGACCCAGTACTTC

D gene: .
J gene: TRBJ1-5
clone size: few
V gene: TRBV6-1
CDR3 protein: CASSVGGAGQPQHF
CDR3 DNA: TGTGCCAGCAGTGTCGGGGGGGCAGGCCAGCCCCAGCATTTT

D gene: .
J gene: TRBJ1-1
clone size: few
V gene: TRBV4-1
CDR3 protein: CASSQAPQGNTEAFF
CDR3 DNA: TGCGCCAGCAGCCAAGCACCCCAGGGGAACACTGAAGCTTTCTTT

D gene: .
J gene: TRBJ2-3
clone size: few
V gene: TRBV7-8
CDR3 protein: CASSLRSNTQYF
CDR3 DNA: TGTGCCAGCAGCTTACGGAGTAATACGCAGTATTTT

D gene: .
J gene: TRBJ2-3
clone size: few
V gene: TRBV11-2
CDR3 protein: CASSLVPLSAGLTDTQYF
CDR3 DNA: TGTGCCAGCAGCTTAGTCCCTCTTTCTGCCGGGCTCACAGATACGCAGTATTTT

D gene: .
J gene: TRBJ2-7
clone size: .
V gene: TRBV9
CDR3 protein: CASSVVFRAPEQYF
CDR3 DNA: TGTGCCAGCAGCGTAGTCTTCCGGGCTCCCGAGCAGTACTTC